This entry lists 3 T cell receptor beta chains sequenced from one sample in a study of graft-versus-host responses after intestinal transplantation. Generated by immunoSEQ multiplex PCR, the TCRdb table keeps only in-frame clones and is missing some. The sample shows about 41,000 clones, 85% to 95% of them seen only once. These receptors are not linked to any known antigen. The sequenced sample was unstimulated CD8+ T cells sorted from spleen or lymph node cells, obtained before transplant. Source of these receptors: a human donor who was the organ donor for an intestinal transplant.

This rearrangement joins TRBV5-8 to TRBJ1-1; TRBD1 is a possible D gene (6 bases). Germline assignment: CDR1 SGHTS and CDR2 YDEGEE. With 1 base removed from V and 1 base from J, the gap between germline ends came to 20 bases. The CDR3 spans 18 residues. This CDR3 reads CASSLSLGAPVGNTEAFF. CDR3 DNA sequence: TGTGCCAGCAGCTTGTCTTTGGGGGCCCCAGTAGGGAACACTGAAGCTTTCTTT.

This clone was seen once. The chain links TRBV6-5 to TRBJ1-5; unclear D gene. Trimming stripped 6 bases from V and 9 bases from J, with 18 bases between. The CDR3 is 14 amino acids. Germline V gene sequence: CDR1 MNHEY, CDR2 SVGAGI. The CDR3 nucleotides are TGTGCCAGCAGCCTATTGCAAGGTCACCGGCCCCAGCATTTT. Its translation is CASSLLQGHRPQHF.

The chain recombines TRBV29-1 with TRBJ2-1; no definite D call. This CDR3 region has 12 residues. The V end lost 2 bases, the J end lost 8 bases, and 10 bases lay between the germline ends. Germline-derived CDR1 and CDR2 are SQVTM and ANQGSEA. CDR3 protein: CSVEKLAYEQFF. The DNA of the CDR3 is TGCAGCGTTGAAAAACTTGCTTATGAGCAGTTCTTC.